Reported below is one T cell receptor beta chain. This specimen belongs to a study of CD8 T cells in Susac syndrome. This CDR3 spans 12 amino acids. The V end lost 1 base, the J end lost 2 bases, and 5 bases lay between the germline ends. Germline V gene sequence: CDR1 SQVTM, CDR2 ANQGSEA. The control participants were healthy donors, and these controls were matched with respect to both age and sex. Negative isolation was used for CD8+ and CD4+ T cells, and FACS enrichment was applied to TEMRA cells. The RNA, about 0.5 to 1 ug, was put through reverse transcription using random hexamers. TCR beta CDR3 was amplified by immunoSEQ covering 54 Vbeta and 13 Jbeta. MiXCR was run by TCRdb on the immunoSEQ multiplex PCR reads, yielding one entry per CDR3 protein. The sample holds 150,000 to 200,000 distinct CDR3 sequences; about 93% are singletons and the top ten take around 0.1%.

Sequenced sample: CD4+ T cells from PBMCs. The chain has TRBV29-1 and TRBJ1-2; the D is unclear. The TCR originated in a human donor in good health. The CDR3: CSVEVPNYGYTF. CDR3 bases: TGCAGCGTTGAAGTACCAAACTATGGCTACACCTTC.